The sample holds one count of the clone carrying this TCR beta chain. What it binds is not known. The data originate from a study of cytomegalovirus exposure and HLA in healthy donors. The ends lost 4 bases at V and 9 bases at J; junction bases unmatched: 3. Germline V gene lookup returns CDR1 SGDLS and CDR2 YYNGEE. The CDR3 spans 13 residues. General study results and limits: Clusters of TCRs from the first cohort tended to co-occur in the approximately 120 validation repertoires (as a later analysis found). It was about 150 TCR beta chains that were listed as cytomegalovirus-associated. Published work reported that the classifier diagnosed cytomegalovirus status with high specificity and sensitivity.

TCRdb keeps only in-frame clones here, not all; method: immunoSEQ multiplex PCR. The table lists around 70,000 clones, 94% of them singletons. This chain links TRBV9 with TRBJ1-6; 8 bases match TRBD1. The sequence derives from a woman aged 18-29 years in good health and CMV-seropositive. Sequenced material: PBMCs. CDR3 loop: CASSPQGASPLHF. Written as DNA, the CDR3 is TGTGCCAGCAGCCCCCAGGGGGCTTCACCCCTCCACTTT.